This note documents a single T cell receptor (beta chain) sequence. This specimen comes from a study of shared clonotypes between healthy human individuals. Study details: CD4 naive and CD4 memory each took three plates per donor, while CD8 naive took two and CD8 memory one.

V shed 5 bases and J shed 2 bases, with 13 bases lying between them. The CDR3 contains 13 residues. CDR1 is SQVTM, CDR2 ANQGSEA, per germline. Assay used: immunoSEQ multiplex PCR; TCRdb lists only in-frame clones, some missing. The sample has approximately 1,000,000 clones; 75% to 85% are singletons. The chain employs TRBV29-1 and TRBJ2-7, with D possibly TRBD2 on 5 matching bases. Material: memory CD4+ T cells from PBMCs. Subset reported: CD45RA-negative fraction. The receptor's source is a young man in good health. Some clones in this sample may be carry-over from other donors' samples. The CDR3 coding sequence is TGCAGCGTTTCTTTGGGGAGCACCTACGAGCAGTACTTC. Its translation: CSVSLGSTYEQYF.